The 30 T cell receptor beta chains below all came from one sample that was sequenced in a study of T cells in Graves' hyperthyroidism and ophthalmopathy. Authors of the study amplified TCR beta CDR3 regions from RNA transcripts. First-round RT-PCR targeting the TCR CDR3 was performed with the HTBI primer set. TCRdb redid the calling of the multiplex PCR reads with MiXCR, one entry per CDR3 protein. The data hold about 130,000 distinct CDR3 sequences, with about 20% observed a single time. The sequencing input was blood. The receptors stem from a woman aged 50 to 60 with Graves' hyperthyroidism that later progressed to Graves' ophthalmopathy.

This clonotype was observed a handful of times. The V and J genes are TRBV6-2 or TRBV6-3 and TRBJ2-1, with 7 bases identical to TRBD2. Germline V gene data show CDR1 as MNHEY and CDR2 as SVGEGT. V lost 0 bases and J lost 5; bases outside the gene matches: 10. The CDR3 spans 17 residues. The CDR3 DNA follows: TGTGCCAGCAGTTACTCACTGGGGAGGGCCAAAAACAATGAGCAGTTCTTC. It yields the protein CASSYSLGRAKNNEQFF.

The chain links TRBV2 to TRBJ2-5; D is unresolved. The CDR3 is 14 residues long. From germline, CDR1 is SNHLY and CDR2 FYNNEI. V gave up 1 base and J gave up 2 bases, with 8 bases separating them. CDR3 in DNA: TGTGCCAGCAGTGAAGGGACGGTACAAGAGACCCAGTACTTC. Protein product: CASSEGTVQETQYF.

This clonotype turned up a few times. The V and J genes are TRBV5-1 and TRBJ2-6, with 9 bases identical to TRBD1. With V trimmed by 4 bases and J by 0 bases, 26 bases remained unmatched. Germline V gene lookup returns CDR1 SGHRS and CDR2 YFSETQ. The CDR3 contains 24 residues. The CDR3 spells CASSAPGQGKPPAGLFSGANVLTF. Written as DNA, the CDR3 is TGCGCCAGCAGCGCCCCGGGACAGGGTAAACCACCGGCCGGGTTATTCTCTGGGGCCAACGTCCTGACTTTC.

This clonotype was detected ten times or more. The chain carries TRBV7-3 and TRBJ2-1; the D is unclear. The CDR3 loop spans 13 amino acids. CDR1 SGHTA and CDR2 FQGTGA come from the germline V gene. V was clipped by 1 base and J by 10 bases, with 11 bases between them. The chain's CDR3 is CASSLRELGEQFF. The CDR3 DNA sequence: TGTGCCAGCAGCTTAAGGGAATTGGGCGAGCAGTTCTTC.

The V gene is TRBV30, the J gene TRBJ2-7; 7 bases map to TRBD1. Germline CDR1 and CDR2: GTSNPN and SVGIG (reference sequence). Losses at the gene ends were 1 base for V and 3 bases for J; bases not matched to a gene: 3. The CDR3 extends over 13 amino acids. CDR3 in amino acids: CAWSEDRSYEQYF. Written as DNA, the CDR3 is TGTGCCTGGAGTGAGGACAGGAGCTACGAGCAGTACTTC.

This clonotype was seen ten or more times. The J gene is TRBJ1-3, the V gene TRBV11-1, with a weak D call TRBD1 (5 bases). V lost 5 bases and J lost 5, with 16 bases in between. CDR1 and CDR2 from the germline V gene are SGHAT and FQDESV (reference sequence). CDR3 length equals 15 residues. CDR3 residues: CASSTGTADRNTIYF. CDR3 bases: TGTGCCAGCAGCACTGGGACGGCGGACCGAAACACCATATATTTT.

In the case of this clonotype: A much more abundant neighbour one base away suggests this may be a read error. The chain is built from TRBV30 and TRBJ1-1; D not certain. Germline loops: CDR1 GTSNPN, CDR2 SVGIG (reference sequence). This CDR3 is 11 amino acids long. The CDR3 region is CAWAVNAEAFF. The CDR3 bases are TGTGCCTGGGCAGTGAACGCTGAAGCTTTCTTT.

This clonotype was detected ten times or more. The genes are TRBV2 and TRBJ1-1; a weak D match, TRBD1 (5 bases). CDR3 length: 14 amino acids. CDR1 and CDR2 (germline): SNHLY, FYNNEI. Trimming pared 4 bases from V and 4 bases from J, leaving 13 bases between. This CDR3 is CASSAGTSGTEAFF. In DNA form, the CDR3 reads TGTGCCAGCAGTGCCGGGACCTCGGGCACTGAAGCTTTCTTT.

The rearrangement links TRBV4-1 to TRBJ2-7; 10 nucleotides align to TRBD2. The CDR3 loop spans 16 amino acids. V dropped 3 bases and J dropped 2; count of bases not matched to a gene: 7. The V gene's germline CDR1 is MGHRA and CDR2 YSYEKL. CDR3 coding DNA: TGCGCCAGCAGCCATAGCCCTAGCGGGGGAACCTACGAGCAGTACTTC. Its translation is CASSHSPSGGTYEQYF.

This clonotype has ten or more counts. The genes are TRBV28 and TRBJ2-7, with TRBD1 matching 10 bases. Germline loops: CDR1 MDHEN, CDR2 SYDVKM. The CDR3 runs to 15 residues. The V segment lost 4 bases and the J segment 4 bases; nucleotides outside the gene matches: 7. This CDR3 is CASSSSGTGEYEQYF. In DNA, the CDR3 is TGTGCCAGCAGTTCCTCCGGGACAGGGGAGTACGAGCAGTACTTC.

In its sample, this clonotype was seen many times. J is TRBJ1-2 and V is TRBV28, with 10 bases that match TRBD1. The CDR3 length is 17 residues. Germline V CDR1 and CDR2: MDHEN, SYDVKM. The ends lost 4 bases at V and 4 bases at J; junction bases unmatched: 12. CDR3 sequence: CASSYQTTGGRVYGYTF. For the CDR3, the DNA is TGTGCCAGCAGTTACCAAACGACAGGGGGCAGGGTCTATGGCTACACCTTC.

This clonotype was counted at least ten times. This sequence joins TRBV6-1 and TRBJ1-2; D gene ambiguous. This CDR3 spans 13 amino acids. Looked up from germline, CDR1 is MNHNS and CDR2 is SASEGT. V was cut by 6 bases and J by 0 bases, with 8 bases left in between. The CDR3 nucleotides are TGTGCCAGCAGATCAACAGCTAACTATGGCTACACCTTC. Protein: CASRSTANYGYTF.

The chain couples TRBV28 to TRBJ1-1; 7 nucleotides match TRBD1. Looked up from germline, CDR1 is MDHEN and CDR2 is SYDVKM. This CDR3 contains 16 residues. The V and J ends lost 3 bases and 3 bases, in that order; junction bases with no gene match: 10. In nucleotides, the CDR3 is TGTGCCAGCAGTTTGCAACACAGGGGAGTTGACACTGAAGCTTTCTTT. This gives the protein CASSLQHRGVDTEAFF. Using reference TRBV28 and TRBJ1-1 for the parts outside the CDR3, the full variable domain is DVKVTQSSRYLVKRTGEKVFLECVQDMDHENMFWYRQDPGLGLRLIYFSYDVKMKEKGDIPEGYSVSREKKERFSLILESASTNQTSMYLCASSLQHRGVDTEAFFGQGTRLTVV.

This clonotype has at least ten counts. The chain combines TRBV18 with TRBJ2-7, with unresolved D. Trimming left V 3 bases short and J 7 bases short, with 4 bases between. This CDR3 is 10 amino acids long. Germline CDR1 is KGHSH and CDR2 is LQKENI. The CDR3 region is CASSPWEQYF. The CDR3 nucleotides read TGTGCCAGCTCACCGTGGGAGCAGTACTTC.

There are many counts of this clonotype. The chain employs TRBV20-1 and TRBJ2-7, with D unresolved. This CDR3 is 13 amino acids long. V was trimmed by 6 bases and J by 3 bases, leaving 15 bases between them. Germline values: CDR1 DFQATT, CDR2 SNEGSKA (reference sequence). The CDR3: CSAPRRLDYEQYF. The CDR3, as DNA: TGCAGTGCCCCTCGAAGGCTCGACTACGAGCAGTACTTC.

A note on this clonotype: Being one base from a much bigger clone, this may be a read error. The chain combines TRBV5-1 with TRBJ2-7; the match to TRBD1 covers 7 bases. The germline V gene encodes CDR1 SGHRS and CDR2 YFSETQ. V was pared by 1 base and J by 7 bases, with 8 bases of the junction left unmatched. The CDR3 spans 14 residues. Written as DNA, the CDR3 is TGCGCCAGCAGCTTGTTGACAGGGAAACATGAGCAGTACTTC. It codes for CASSLLTGKHEQYF.

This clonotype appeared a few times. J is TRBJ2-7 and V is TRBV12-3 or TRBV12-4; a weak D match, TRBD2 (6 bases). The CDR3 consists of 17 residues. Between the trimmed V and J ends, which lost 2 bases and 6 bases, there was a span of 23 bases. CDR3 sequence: CASSLWLGGPGGGEQYF. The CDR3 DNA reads TGTGCCAGCAGTTTATGGCTCGGGGGACCTGGTGGCGGCGAGCAGTACTTC.

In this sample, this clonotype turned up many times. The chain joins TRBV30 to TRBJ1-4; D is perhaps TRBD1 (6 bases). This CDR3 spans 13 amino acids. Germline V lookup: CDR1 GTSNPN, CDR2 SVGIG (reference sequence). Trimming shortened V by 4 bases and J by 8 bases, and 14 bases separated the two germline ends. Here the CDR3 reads CAWKQGIGEKLFF. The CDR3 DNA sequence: TGTGCCTGGAAACAGGGTATTGGGGAAAAACTGTTTTTT.

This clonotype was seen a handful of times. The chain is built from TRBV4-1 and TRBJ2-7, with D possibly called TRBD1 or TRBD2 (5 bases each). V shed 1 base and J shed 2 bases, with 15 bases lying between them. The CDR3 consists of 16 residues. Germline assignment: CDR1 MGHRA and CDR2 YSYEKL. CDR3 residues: CASSQGPRQRPYEQYF. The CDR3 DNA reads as TGCGCCAGCAGCCAAGGCCCCAGACAGCGGCCCTACGAGCAGTACTTC.

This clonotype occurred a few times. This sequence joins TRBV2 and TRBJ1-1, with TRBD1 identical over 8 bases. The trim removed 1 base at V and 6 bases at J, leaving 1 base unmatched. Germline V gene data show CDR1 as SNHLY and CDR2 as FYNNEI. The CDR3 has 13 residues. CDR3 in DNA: TGTGCCAGCAGTGAAGAGACAGGGGCTGAAGCTTTCTTT. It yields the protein CASSEETGAEAFF.

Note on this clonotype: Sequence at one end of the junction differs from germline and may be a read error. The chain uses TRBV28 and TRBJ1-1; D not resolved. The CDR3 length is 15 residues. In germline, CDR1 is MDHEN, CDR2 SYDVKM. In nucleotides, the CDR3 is TGTGTCAGCAGTTTTCGTCCCCGCCGGAGCACTGAAGCTTTCTTT. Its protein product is CVSSFRPRRSTEAFF.

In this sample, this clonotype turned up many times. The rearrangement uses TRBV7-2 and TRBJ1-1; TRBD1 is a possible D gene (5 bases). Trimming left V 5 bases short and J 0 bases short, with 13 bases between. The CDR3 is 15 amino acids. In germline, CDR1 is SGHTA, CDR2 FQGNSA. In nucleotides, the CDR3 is TGTGCCAGCAGCCCTTGGGACGGGATGAACACTGAAGCTTTCTTT. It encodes CASSPWDGMNTEAFF.

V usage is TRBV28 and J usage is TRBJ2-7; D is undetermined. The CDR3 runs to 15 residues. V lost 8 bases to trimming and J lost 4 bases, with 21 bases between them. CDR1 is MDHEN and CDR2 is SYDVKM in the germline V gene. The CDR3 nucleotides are TGTGCCAGCGGCCCCGGTCCCCTTACCTCATACGAGCAGTACTTC. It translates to CASGPGPLTSYEQYF.

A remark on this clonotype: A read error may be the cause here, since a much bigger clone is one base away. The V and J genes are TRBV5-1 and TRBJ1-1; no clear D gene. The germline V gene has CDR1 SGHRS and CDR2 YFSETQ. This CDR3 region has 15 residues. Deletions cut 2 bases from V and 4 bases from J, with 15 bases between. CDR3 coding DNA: TGCGCCAGCAGCTTAGACTGGGTGAAGGGCACTGAAGCTTTCTTT. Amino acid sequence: CASSLDWVKGTEAFF.

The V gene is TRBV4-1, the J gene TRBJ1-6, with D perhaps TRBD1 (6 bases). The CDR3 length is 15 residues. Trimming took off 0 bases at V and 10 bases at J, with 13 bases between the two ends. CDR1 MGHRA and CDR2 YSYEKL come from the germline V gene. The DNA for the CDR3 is TGCGCCAGCAGCCAAGAAGGCCAGGGGCGGTCACCCCTCCACTTT. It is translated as CASSQEGQGRSPLHF.

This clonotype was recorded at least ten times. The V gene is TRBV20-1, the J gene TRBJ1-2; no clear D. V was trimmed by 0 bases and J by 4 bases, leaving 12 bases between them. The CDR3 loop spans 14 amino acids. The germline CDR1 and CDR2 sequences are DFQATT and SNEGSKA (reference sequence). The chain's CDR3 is CSARDPTLIYGYTF. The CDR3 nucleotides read TGCAGTGCTAGAGATCCCACCCTTATCTATGGCTACACCTTC.

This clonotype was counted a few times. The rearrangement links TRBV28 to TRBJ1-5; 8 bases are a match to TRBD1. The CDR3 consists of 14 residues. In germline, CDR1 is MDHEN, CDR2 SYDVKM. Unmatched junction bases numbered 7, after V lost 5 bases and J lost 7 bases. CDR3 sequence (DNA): TGTGCCAGCAGTACCCGGACAGGGTGGCAGCCCCAGCATTTT. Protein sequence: CASSTRTGWQPQHF.

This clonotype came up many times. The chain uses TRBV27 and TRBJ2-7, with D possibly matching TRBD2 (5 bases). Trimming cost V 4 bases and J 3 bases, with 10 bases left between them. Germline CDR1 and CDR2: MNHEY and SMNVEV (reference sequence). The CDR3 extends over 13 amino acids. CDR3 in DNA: TGTGCCAGCAGTTGGACCCGGGACTACGAGCAGTACTTC. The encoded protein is CASSWTRDYEQYF.

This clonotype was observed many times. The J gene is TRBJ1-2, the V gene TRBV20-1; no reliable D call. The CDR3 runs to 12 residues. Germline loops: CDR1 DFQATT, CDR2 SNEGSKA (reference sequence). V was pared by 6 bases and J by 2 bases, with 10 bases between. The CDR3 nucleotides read TGCAGTGCGGGTAAATTAAACTATGGCTACACCTTC. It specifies CSAGKLNYGYTF.

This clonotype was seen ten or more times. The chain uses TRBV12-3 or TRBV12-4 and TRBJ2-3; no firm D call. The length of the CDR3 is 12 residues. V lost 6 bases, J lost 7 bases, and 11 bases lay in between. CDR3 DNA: TGTGCCAGCAGCCCTCAAAGCAATACGCAGTATTTT. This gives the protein CASSPQSNTQYF.